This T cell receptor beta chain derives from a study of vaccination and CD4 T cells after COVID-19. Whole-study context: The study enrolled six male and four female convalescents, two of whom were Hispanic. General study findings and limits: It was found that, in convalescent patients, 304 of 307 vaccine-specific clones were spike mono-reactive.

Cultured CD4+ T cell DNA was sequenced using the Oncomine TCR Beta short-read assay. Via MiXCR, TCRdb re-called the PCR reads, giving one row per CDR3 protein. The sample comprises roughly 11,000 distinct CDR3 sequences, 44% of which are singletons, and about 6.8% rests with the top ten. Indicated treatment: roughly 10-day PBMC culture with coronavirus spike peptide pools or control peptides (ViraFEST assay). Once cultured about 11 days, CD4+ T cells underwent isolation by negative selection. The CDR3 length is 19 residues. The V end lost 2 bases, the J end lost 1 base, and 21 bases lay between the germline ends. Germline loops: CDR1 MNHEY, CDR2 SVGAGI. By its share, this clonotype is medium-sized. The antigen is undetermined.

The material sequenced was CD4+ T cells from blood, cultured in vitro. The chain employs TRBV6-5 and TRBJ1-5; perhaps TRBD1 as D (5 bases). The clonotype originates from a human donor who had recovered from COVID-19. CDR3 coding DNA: TGTGCCAGCAGTTACATCTTTCGGGGGATAAGAAGGAGCAATCAGCCCCAGCATTTT. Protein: CASSYIFRGIRRSNQPQHF.